This is a list of T cell receptor beta chains from one sample in a study of T cells in Graves' hyperthyroidism and ophthalmopathy. A single record per CDR3 protein comes from TCRdb applying MiXCR to the multiplex PCR reads. This sample has hundreds of thousands of distinct CDR3 sequences, with 12% to 15% found just once. Material: blood. The receptors shown here come from a woman under 30 with Graves' hyperthyroidism. Each CDR3 is given with its conserved first and last residue.

V	J	CDR3
TRBV3-1	TRBJ1-1	CASTPAGTSTITEAFF
TRBV3-1	TRBJ1-1	CASSERGGWDVNPNTEAFF
TRBV10-3	TRBJ2-3	CALGGANTDTQYF
TRBV5-4	TRBJ1-1	CASSPKQGLGTEAFF
TRBV18	TRBJ1-1	CASSPVQGRGMNTEAFF
TRBV7-8	TRBJ2-4	CASSQGPSSAKNIQYF
TRBV6-1	TRBJ1-6	CASSLMGGFDNSPLHF
TRBV20-1	TRBJ2-5	CSAPWGTQETQYF
TRBV19	TRBJ1-5	CASSMVGAGDQPQHF
TRBV4-1	TRBJ1-4	CASSQDLVGIATNEKLFF
TRBV20-1	TRBJ1-4	CSARTGKGATNEKLFF
TRBV12-3/TRBV12-4	-	CASSRGLAGVLEQFF
TRBV28	TRBJ2-5	CASSLDSPETQYF
TRBV18	TRBJ1-4	CASSPGRANGKLFF
TRBV6-2/TRBV6-3	TRBJ2-7	CASSLPPGRLHEQYF
TRBV12-3/TRBV12-4	TRBJ2-7	CASSKTGDEQYF
TRBV6-2/TRBV6-3	TRBJ2-7	CASSPWTGNNEQYF
TRBV29-1	TRBJ2-7	CSSGQGIGIEQYF
TRBV7-3	TRBJ1-2	CASSPGPGQGGYTF
TRBV4-1	TRBJ1-1	CASSQWVRGQLNTEAFF
TRBV4-3	TRBJ1-5	CASSQDFRVNNQPQHF
TRBV20-1	TRBJ2-5	CSASFGAGLGPVTQYF
TRBV12-3/TRBV12-4	TRBJ2-1	CASSRPYNEQFF
TRBV15	TRBJ2-4	CATSTQRGGVTAKNIQYF
TRBV6-1	TRBJ1-1	CASSFSGNTEAFF
TRBV10-2	TRBJ2-3	CASSGTSARREGTDTQYF
TRBV19	TRBJ1-1	CASSSWDRGVDTEAFF
TRBV20-1	TRBJ2-1	CSVETSGNEQFF
TRBV28	TRBJ1-4	CASSFNGEKLFF
TRBV11-1	TRBJ2-3	CASSRSSGFTDTQYF
TRBV28	TRBJ1-3	CASSLSGVRNSGNTIYF
TRBV6-1	TRBJ2-7	CASRARGVGYEQYF
TRBV30	TRBJ2-2	CAWREWDRNTGELFF